The present TCR beta chain was sequenced within a study of blood T cells in healthy people across ages. The V end was cut by 5 bases, the J end by 0 bases, with 10 bases between. This CDR3 has 14 amino acids. The germline gives CDR1 MNHNY, CDR2 SVGAGI (reference sequence). No fewer than 6 million PBMCs went into each sample. It was with a sample-barcoded 5' primer and a J-beta primer mix that a second PCR of about 7 to 12 cycles was run. TCRdb itself ran the 5' RACE reads through MiXCR, one entry per CDR3 protein. The repertoire holds approximately 850,000 distinct CDR3 sequences, with more than 40% as singletons.

Material for sequencing was blood. The V and J genes are TRBV6-6 and TRBJ1-1; D is unclear. The TCR comes from a man aged 60 to 75 in good health. The CDR3 region has the DNA TGTGCCAGCAGTAATCCGAACATGAACACTGAAGCTTTCTTT. Translated: CASSNPNMNTEAFF.